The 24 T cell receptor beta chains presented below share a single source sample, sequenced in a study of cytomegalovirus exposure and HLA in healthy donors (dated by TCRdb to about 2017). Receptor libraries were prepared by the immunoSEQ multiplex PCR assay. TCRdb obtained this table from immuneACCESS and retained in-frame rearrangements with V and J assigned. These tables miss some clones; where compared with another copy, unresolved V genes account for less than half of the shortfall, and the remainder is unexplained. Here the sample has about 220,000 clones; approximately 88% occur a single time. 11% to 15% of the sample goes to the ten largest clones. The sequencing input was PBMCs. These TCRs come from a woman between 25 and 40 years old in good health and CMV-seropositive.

CDR3 amino acids: CASSLGSGAGYGYTF. The CDR3 coding sequence is TGTGCCAGCAGTTTAGGAAGCGGGGCTGGGTATGGCTACACCTTC. The J gene is TRBJ1-2, the V gene TRBV27; a possible D gene is TRBD1 (5 bases). The CDR3 totals 15 residues. V gave up 2 bases and J gave up 5 bases, with 15 bases separating them. Per germline, CDR1 MNHEY and CDR2 SMNVEV (reference sequence).

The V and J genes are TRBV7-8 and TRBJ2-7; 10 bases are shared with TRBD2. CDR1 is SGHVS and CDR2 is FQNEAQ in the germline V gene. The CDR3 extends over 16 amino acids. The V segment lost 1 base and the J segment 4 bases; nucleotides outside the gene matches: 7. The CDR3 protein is CASSLDRLAGVYEQYF. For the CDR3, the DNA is TGTGCCAGCAGCTTAGATAGGCTAGCGGGAGTATACGAGCAGTACTTC.

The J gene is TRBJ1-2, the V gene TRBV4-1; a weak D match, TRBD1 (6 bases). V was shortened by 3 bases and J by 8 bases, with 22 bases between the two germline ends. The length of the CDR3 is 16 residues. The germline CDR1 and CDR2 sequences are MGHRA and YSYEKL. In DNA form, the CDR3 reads TGCGCCAGCAGCCAGCCAAGAACGGGACAACTACCGGGCTACACCTTC. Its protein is CASSQPRTGQLPGYTF.

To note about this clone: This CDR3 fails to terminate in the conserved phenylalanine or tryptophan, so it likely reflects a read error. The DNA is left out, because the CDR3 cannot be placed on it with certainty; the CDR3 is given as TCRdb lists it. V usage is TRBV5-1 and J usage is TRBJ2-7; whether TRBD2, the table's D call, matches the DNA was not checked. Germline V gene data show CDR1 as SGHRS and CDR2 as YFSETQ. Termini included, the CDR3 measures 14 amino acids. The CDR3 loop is CASRDYLTSVRSTP.

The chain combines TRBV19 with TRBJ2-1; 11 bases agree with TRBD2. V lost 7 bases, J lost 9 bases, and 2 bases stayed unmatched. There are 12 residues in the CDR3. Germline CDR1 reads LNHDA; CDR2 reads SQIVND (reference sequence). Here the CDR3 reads CASTSGRSEQFF. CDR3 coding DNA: TGTGCCAGTACTAGCGGGAGGAGTGAGCAGTTCTTC.

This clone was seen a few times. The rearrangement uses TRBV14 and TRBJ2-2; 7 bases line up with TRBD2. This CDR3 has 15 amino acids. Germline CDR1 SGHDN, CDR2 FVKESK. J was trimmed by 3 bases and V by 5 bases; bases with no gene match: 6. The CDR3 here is CASSEGRAYTGELFF. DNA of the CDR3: TGTGCCAGCAGCGAGGGGAGGGCATACACCGGGGAGCTGTTTTTT.

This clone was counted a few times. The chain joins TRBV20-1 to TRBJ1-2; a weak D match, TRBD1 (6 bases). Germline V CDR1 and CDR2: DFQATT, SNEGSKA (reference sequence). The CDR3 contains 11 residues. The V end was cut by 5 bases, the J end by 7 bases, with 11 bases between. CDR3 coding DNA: TGCAGTGCTGGTTTGGACAGTGGCTACACCTTC. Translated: CSAGLDSGYTF.

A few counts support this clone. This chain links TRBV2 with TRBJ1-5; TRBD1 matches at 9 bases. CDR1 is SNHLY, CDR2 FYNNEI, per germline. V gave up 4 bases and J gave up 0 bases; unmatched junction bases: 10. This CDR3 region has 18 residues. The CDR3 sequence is CASSGELGTGYSNQPQHF. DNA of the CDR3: TGTGCCAGCAGTGGGGAGTTAGGGACAGGGTATAGCAATCAGCCCCAGCATTTT. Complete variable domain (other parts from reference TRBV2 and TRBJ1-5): EPEVTQTPSHQVTQMGQEVILRCVPISNHLYFYWYRQILGQKVEFLVSFYNNEISEKSEIFDDQFSVERPDGSNFTLKIRSTKLEDSAMYFCASSGELGTGYSNQPQHFGDGTRLSIL.

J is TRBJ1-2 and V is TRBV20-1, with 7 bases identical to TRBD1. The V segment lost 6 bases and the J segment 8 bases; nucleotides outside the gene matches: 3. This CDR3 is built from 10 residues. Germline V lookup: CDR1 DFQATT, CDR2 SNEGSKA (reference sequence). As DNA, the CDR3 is TGCAGTGCCGGACAGGCGGGCTACACCTTC. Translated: CSAGQAGYTF.

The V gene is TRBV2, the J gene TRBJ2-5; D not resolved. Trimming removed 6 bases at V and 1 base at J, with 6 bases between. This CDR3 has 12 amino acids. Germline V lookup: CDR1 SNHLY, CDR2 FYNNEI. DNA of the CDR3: TGTGCCAGCAGACAGAGCCAAGAGACCCAGTACTTC. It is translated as CASRQSQETQYF.

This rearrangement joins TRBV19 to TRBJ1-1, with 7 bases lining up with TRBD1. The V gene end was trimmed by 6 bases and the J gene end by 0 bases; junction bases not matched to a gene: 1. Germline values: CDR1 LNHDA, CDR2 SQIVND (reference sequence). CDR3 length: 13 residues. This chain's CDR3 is CASSGTVNTEAFF. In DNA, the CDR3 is TGTGCCAGTAGCGGGACAGTGAACACTGAAGCTTTCTTT.

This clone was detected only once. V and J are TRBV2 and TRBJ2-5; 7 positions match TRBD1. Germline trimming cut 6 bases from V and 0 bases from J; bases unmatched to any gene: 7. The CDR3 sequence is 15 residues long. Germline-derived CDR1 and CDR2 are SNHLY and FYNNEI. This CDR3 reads CASSPPGGDQETQYF. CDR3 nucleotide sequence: TGTGCCAGCAGCCCACCAGGGGGTGACCAAGAGACCCAGTACTTC.

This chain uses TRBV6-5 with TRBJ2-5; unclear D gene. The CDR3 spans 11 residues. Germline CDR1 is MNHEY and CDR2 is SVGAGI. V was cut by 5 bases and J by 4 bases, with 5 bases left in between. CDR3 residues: CASSRGETQYF. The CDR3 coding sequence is TGTGCCAGCAGTAGAGGAGAGACCCAGTACTTC.

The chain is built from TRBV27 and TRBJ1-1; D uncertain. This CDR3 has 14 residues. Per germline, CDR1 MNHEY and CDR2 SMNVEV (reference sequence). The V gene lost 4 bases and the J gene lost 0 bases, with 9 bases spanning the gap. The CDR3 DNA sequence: TGTGCCAGCAGTTCACGGAGGTTGAACACTGAAGCTTTCTTT. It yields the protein CASSSRRLNTEAFF.

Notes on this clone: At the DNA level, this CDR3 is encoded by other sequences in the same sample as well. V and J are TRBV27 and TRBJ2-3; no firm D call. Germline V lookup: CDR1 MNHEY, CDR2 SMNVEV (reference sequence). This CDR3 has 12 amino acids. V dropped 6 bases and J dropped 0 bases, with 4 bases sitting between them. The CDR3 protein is CASSLSTDTQYF. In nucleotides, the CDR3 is TGTGCCAGCAGCCTCAGCACAGATACGCAGTATTTT.

DNA for the CDR3: TGTGCCAGCAGCTTAGGTTATATTTCGGCCGAGCAGTACTTC. This encodes CASSLGYISAEQYF. This chain connects TRBV11-2 to TRBJ2-7; no reliable D call. The germline V gene has CDR1 SGHAT and CDR2 FQNNGV. The CDR3 has 14 amino acids. Trimming left V 1 base short and J 6 bases short, with 13 bases between.

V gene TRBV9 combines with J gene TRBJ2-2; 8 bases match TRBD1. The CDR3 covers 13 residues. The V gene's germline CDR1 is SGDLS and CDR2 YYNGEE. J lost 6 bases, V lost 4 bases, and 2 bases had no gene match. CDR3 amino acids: CASSRQGSGELFF. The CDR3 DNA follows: TGTGCCAGCAGCAGACAGGGGTCCGGGGAGCTGTTTTTT. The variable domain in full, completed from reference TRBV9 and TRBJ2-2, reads DSGVTQTPKHLITATGQRVTLRCSPRSGDLSVYWYQQSLDQGLQFLIQYYNGEERAKGNILERFSAQQFPDLHSELNLSSLELGDSALYFCASSRQGSGELFFGEGSRLTVL.

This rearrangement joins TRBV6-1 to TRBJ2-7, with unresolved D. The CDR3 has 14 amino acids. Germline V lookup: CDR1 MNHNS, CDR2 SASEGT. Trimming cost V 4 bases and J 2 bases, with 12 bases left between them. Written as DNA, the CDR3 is TGTGCCAGCAGTGGGTCCGGAAGCCCCTACGAGCAGTACTTC. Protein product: CASSGSGSPYEQYF.

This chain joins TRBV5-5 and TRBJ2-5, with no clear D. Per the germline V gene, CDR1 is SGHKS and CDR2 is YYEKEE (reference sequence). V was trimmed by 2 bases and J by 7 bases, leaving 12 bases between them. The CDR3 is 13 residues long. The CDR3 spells CASSFRTPWTQYF. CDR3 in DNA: TGTGCCAGCAGCTTCAGGACGCCGTGGACCCAGTACTTC.

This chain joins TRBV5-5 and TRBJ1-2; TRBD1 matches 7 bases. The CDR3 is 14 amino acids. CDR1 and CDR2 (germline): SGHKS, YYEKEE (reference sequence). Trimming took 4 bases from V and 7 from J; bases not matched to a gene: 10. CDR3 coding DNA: TGTGCCAGCAGCCCCTGGGAGGGGGCGGTTGGCTACACCTTC. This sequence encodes CASSPWEGAVGYTF.

The CDR3 nucleotides read TGTGCCAGCAGTTCCCTGCCAGACAGCTTTGGGGAGCAGTACTTC. It specifies CASSSLPDSFGEQYF. This chain uses TRBV27 with TRBJ2-7, with D possibly matching TRBD1 (5 bases). CDR3 length: 15 residues. Trimming removed 4 bases at V and 7 bases at J, with 20 bases between. In germline, CDR1 is MNHEY, CDR2 SMNVEV (reference sequence).

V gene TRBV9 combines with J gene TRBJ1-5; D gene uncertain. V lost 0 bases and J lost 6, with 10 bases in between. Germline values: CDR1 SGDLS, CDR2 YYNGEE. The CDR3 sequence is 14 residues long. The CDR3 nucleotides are TGTGCCAGCAGCGTAGATCTACGAAGTCAGCCCCAGCATTTT. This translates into CASSVDLRSQPQHF. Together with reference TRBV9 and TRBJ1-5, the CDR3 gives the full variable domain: DSGVTQTPKHLITATGQRVTLRCSPRSGDLSVYWYQQSLDQGLQFLIQYYNGEERAKGNILERFSAQQFPDLHSELNLSSLELGDSALYFCASSVDLRSQPQHFGDGTRLSIL.

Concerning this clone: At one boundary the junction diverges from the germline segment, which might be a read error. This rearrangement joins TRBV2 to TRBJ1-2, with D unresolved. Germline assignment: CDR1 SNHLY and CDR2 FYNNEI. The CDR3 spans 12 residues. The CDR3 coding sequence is TGTGCCAGCAGCGAAGAAACGGGGGGCTACACCTTC. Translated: CASSEETGGYTF.

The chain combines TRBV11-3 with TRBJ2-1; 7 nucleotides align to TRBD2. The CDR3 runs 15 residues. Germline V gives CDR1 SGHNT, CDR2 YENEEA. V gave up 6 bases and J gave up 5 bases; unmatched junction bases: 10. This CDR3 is CASSIIGGVNNEQFF. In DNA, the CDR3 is TGTGCCAGCAGTATTATTGGGGGGGTTAACAATGAGCAGTTCTTC.